The present entry profiles one T cell receptor beta chain with its context. Its antigen remains undetermined. No quality values exist for individual bases; no much larger clone is one base distant. The cohort was made up of 500 to 850 healthy bone marrow donors. At the time of sampling, every cohort member was nominally healthy, though immune exposures that went unrecorded were likely present. The donor was CMV seronegative and belonged to the group of more than 300 seronegative cohort members. A peripheral blood sample was collected from each donor, and TCR beta sequencing was performed on peripheral blood mononuclear cells. Genomic DNA extraction from the blood cell samples was performed with the Qiagen DNeasy Blood Extraction Kit. The library relied on the immunoSEQ multiplex PCR assay. A mixture of 60 forward primers for TCR Vbeta segments and 13 reverse primers for TCR Jbeta segments was used in the multiplex PCR. The CDR3 region of rearranged TCR beta genes was amplified from genomic DNA by a multiplex PCR assay. Amplified TCR beta libraries were sequenced as 87-base-pair reads on the Illumina HiSeq System. As for the original processing: A later analysis counted approximately 74 million unique TCR beta chains across the 650 to 700 repertoires, and roughly 9.9 million of these chains were shared by at least two donors. To remove PCR and sequencing errors, raw reads were error-corrected and collapsed into unique sequences using a nearest-neighbor algorithm that merged closely related sequences. Alignment of CDR3 sequences to IMGT reference sequences was used to assign V, D and J gene segments. For a sequence to be retained, a match of at least six nucleotides was required to both a V gene segment and a J gene segment. Rearrangements were called productive when the CDR3 lacked stop codons and stayed in frame with V and J; all others were non-productive. CDR3 was defined according to IMGT convention as the region running from the second conserved V-encoded cysteine to the conserved J-encoded phenylalanine. The earlier analysis of about 590 of the donors excluded sequences that lacked an unambiguous match to a single V gene segment. In an earlier analysis of approximately 590 of the donors, a V segment was called functional when productive rearrangements were above 56.7%, and segregating when the standard deviation between donors exceeded 5%. A statistical classification framework was built for diagnosing cytomegalovirus status from the catalog of TCR beta chain sequences. In a later analysis, TCR nucleotide sequences were compared against IMGT/GENE-DB human TR gene sequences so that V and J genes could be assigned. Using the TCRdist pipeline, a later analysis assigned CDR3 sequences along with most-parsimonious VDJ recombination scenarios. In a later analysis, every TCR beta chain was defined by the combination of its CDR3 amino acid sequence and its V-gene family, and reads without a unique V-gene family were dropped. As a way to deal with suspected cross-contamination and a sequencing artifact, a later analysis dropped roughly 600 nucleotide sequences that were highly shared and had low generation probability. In a later analysis, a clonal expansion index was calculated for each public chain from normalized within-repertoire ranks of inferred template counts. Generation probabilities in a later analysis came from a VDJ recombination model fitted to out-of-frame rearrangements, and those results were checked against IGoR. In a later analysis, hypergeometric tests were used to score TCR-TCR, TCR-HLA and TCR-CMV co-occurrence, with a repertoire-size bias correction applied to TCR pairs. False discovery rates were estimated in a later analysis by permuting HLA or CMV assignments 20 times. A later analysis grouped co-occurring TCRs with DBSCAN, adding TCRdist sequence similarity when clustering within HLA-allele-positive subsets. For co-occurrence clustering, repertoires with fewer than 30,000 or more than 120,000 public chains were excluded, along with five or six repertoires with anomalous nucleotide sharing. TCRdb limited this immuneACCESS table to in-frame rearrangements with V and J called. A share of clones is missing; checked studies link under half to unresolved V genes, and the rest is unexplained. V and J calls and clone size come straight from that table; D and trimming were deduced from the DNA. The sample table holds about 89,000 clones, of which around 64% were seen once. Of the sample, under 2.5% falls within the top ten clones.

These data belong to a study of cytomegalovirus exposure and HLA in healthy donors (TCRdb year 2017). Notes on the research overall: In an earlier analysis of 550 to 750 of the donors, roughly 300 Gb of sequence data and about 110 million unique TCR beta sequences from 180 million or so T cells were reported. Approximately 300 gigabases of sequencing data and around 88 million unique TCR sequences made up an early release that covered roughly 670 HLA-typed donors. Of the 300 to 500 genotyped donors, more than 75% were placed in the genetic ancestry cluster associated with self-reported Caucasian donors. The aim of the study was to test whether cataloging public T cell receptors could identify signatures of past pathogen exposure. The study profiled the T cell repertoires of 500 to 800 subjects by immunosequencing and related them to cytomegalovirus serostatus. In addition to the first cohort of around 670 subjects, a separate validation cohort of 120 different subjects was used. To predict cytomegalovirus infection status, the study brought together high-throughput TCR immunosequencing, statistical association of individual TCRs with disease status, and machine learning. In a later analysis, previously published TCR beta repertoires from roughly 710 donors were re-analyzed and high-resolution HLA genotyping was added so that TCR occurrence patterns could be studied. Rather than drawing on any new phenotypic data, the later analysis identified candidate immune exposures from TCR beta sequences and the way those sequences occurred across donors. In an earlier analysis of more than 550 of the donors, high-throughput TCR beta sequencing was used to judge whether each TCR beta V gene segment behaved as functional or pseudogenic. Alongside the repertoire data, information on donor age, sex, ethnicity and CMV serostatus was compiled. In a later genetic analysis, genome-wide SNP genotypes for about three fifths of the roughly 670 donors were used, and that subset was treated as a discovery cohort. Every discovery cohort repertoire had been produced on one sequencing platform. Both class I and class II loci were covered by HLA typing, at four-digit resolution. Typing coverage differed by locus: A, B, C, DRB1 and DQB1 were typed in roughly 620-630 donors, DQA1 in 500 to 550, DPA1 in 600 to 610, and DPB1 in just under 490. Because of strong linkage in the cohort, four to six DR-DQ haplotypes were treated as single units for association and clustering. Among a few hundred genotyped donors of the cohort, an average of about 240,000 unique TCR beta nucleotide sequences were sequenced per donor, roughly a sixth of them non-productive. What the study reported, not specific to this receptor: This cohort had only TCR beta chains sequenced, and the lack of alpha or paired-chain data limited which features could be detected. In a later analysis, HLA-associated TCR beta chains showed more clonal expansion and lower generation probabilities than non-associated chains that were equally common. In a later analysis, TCR association rates were found to vary across HLA loci, with the most associated TCRs seen for DRB1 alleles and the fewest for HLA-C alleles. In the study, some 160 TCR beta chains were listed as associated with cytomegalovirus. A later analysis associated about 17,000 TCR beta sequences with specific HLA alleles at a false discovery rate of 0.05. Compared with the roughly 700-donor mean, donors in an Asian-associated ancestry cluster had fewer N-insertions in productive TCRs, according to a later genetic analysis. A further reported finding was that TCR beta sequences accurately predicted the HLA-A and HLA-B alleles for most subjects in the first cohort. The sequencing pipeline was judged likely to have produced a cluster of highly shared sequence variants as a technical artifact. Approximately 18 rarely observed V segments, including chromosome 9 orphons, were excluded from the earlier analysis of approximately 600 of the donors because counts were too low. In an earlier analysis of more than 450 of the donors, most TCR beta V segments were observed in productive rearrangements about 90% or about 30% of the time, broadly matching IMGT annotations. It was suggested by the authors that the approach could potentially be generalized to other disease states and immunological phenotypes. Several of the top co-occurrence clusters appeared to be linked to parvovirus B19, influenza, CMV and Epstein-Barr virus, according to a later analysis. A few of the identified cytomegalovirus-associated TCR beta chains were confirmed in vitro to be specific for cytomegalovirus antigens. Correlated functional status among segregating V segments might be attributable to linkage disequilibrium, but an unknown experimental factor could not be ruled out. The presence/absence analyses assumed that sequencing depth was roughly uniform across donors, and that assumption may not be true. The only immune exposure information available for the cohort was CMV serostatus. Assigning TCR associations to individual alleles was difficult when HLA alleles, especially DR and DQ, strongly co-occurred. Because the 87-base-pair reads could not distinguish some IMGT-functional V segments, including TRBV6-2 and TRBV6-3, those segments were excluded. In a later genetic analysis, a missense DCLRE1C variant was associated with V-gene and J-gene trimming of TCR beta chains, and the association was replicated in an independent cohort. Because HLA typing was unavailable for some donors at each locus, only the typed subset was used in association tests. The classifier was reported to diagnose cytomegalovirus status with high specificity and sensitivity in both the original and validation cohorts. Most CMV-associated TCR beta chains appeared to be HLA-restricted in a later analysis, and the HLA associations seemed to be driven largely by CMV exposure. Most TCR sequences were observed very rarely across donors, whereas some public TCRs were present in many individuals.

Reading from cysteine to phenylalanine, the CDR3 counts 17 amino acids. The retained sequence is limited to the CDR3, 51 bases, with the frame set at the first base. V trim: 6 bases; J trim: 0 bases; unmatched bases: 5. Looking up the germline V gene yields CDR1 SGHTA and CDR2 FQGNSA. The sample was PBMCs. Recombination joined TRBV7-2 with TRBJ2-6; 10 junctional bases match TRBD1. This TCR came from a young man in good health and CMV-seronegative. The base sequence is TGTGCCAGCAGACCGGGACAGGGGACCTCTGGGGCCAACGTCCTGACTTTC. Translated, this is CASRPGQGTSGANVLTF. Here the CDR3 is joined to the reference TRBV7-2 and TRBJ2-6 genes, and the full variable domain is: GAGVSQSPSNKVTEKGKDVELRCDPISGHTALYWYRQSLGQGLEFLIYFQGNSAPDKSGLPSDRFSAERTGGSVSTLTIQRTQQEDSAVYLCASRPGQGTSGANVLTFGAGSRLTVL.